This T cell receptor beta chain was sequenced for a study of blood T cell repertoires in COVID-19. In this sample, this clone turned up once. TCRdb's table, derived via immunoSEQ multiplex PCR, lists solely in-frame clones and lacks some. Seen here are 59,000 or so clones, 75% to 90% observed once, and the top ten hold about 5.8%. This CDR3 region has 13 residues. V was clipped by 5 bases and J by 3 bases, with 14 bases between them. Germline V gene sequence: CDR1 SQVTM, CDR2 ANQGSEA. This sequence originates from a human donor in a cohort sampled during active COVID-19. J is TRBJ2-7 and V is TRBV29-1, with a tentative D call TRBD1 (6 bases). Sequenced material: peripheral blood. CDR3 nucleotides: TGCAGCGTTCATACCTTGGACAGCTACGAGCAGTACTTC. It codes for CSVHTLDSYEQYF.